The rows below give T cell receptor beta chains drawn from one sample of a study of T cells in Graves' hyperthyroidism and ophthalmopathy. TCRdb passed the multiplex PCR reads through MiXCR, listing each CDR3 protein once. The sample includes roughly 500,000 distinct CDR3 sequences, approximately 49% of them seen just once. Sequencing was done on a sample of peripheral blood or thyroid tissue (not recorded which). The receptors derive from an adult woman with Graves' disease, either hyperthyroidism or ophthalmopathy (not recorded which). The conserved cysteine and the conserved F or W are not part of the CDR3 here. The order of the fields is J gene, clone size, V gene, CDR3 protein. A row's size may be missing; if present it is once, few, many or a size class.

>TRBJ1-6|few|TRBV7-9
ASSFGDYNSPLH
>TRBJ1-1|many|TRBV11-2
ASSLRTAGNTEAF
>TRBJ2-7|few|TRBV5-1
ASSLEGGTVYEQY
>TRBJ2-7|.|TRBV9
AGHRWSEQY
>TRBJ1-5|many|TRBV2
ASSEKNQPQH
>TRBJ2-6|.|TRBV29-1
SAYRGSGANVLT
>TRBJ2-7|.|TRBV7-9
ASSAKWTGDSYEQY
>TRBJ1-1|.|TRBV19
ASSIPMNTEAF
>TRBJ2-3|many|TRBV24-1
ATSDPKRGSTDTQY
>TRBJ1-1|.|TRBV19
ASSMINSYTEAF
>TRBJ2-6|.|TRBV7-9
ASSFAGYVLT
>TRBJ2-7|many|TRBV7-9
ASSPRGSSYEQY
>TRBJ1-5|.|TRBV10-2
ASSLLQGSGNQPQH
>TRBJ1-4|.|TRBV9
ASSVGGLDEKLF
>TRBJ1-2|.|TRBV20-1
SYVGRDDYGYT
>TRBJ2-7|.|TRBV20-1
SVPGQGDEQY
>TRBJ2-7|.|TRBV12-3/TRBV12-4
ASRLRTSGSYEQY